Below are 12 T cell receptor beta chains sequenced from a single sample in a study of T cells in Graves' hyperthyroidism and ophthalmopathy. Authors of the study amplified TCR beta CDR3 regions from RNA transcripts. The TCR CDR3 first-round RT-PCR relied on the HTBI primer set. MiXCR was run by TCRdb on the multiplex PCR reads, yielding one entry per CDR3 protein. The top ten clones hold about 50% of a sample with 560,000 or so distinct CDR3 sequences, 15% to 20% of them seen once. The specimen sequenced was blood. The receptors were gathered from a man aged 35-49 years with Graves' ophthalmopathy.

The genes are TRBV28 and TRBJ2-1, with unresolved D. Trimming removed 5 bases from V and 3 bases from J, with 5 bases in between. Germline loops: CDR1 MDHEN, CDR2 SYDVKM. The CDR3 is 12 amino acids. CDR3 DNA sequence: TGTGCCAGCAGTCGGTTCTACAATGAGCAGTTCTTC. Amino acids: CASSRFYNEQFF.

In its sample, this clonotype was seen many times. This sequence joins TRBV7-2 and TRBJ2-1; the D call may be TRBD1 or TRBD2 (9 bases each). Germline lookup yields CDR1 SGHTA and CDR2 FQGNSA. Deletions cut 5 bases from V and 7 bases from J, with 27 bases between. CDR3 length: 18 amino acids. In DNA form, the CDR3 reads TGTGCCAGCAGCCGAACGGGGGTAGCGGGAGACAGGGGGAATGAGCAGTTCTTC. Its protein is CASSRTGVAGDRGNEQFF.

V gene TRBV6-2 or TRBV6-3 combines with J gene TRBJ2-1, with D unresolved. The CDR3 contains 13 residues. Germline lookup yields CDR1 MNHEY and CDR2 SVGEGT. The germline V and J ends were trimmed by 0 bases and 10 bases, with 10 bases remaining between them. As DNA, the CDR3 is TGTGCCAGCAGTTACTCCCCGGCTGGCGAGCAGTTCTTC. Translated, it gives CASSYSPAGEQFF.

This clonotype was seen many times. The CDR3 bases are TGTGCCCTATGGGACACGACAGGGGATGGCTACACCTTC. Protein product: CALWDTTGDGYTF. The V call is TRBV30, the J call TRBJ1-2; 8 positions match TRBD1. CDR1 is GTSNPN and CDR2 is SVGIG in the germline V gene (reference sequence). The CDR3 is 13 residues long. V shed 8 bases, J shed 6 bases, and the junction held 11 bases outside the gene matches.

This rearrangement joins TRBV6-5 to TRBJ1-1; TRBD1 agrees at 8 bases. The CDR3 spans 12 residues. V shed 2 bases and J 11 bases; nucleotides not matched to a gene: 4. Germline CDR1 is MNHEY and CDR2 is SVGAGI. CDR3 sequence reads: CASSYRTGSAFF. CDR3 in DNA: TGTGCCAGCAGTTACAGGACAGGGTCGGCTTTCTTT.

The genes are TRBV18 and TRBJ2-3; tentatively, D is TRBD1 (6 bases). V shed 1 base and J shed 0 bases, with 11 bases lying between them. The CDR3 is 16 amino acids. Germline V gene lookup returns CDR1 KGHSH and CDR2 LQKENI. This CDR3 reads CASSPLGTSSTDTQYF. The CDR3, as DNA: TGTGCCAGCTCACCACTGGGGACATCTAGCACAGATACGCAGTATTTT.

The rearrangement links TRBV6-5 to TRBJ2-1; the match to TRBD2 covers 9 bases. CDR1 is MNHEY and CDR2 is SVGAGI in the germline V gene. There are 17 residues in the CDR3. V shed 2 bases and J 4 bases; nucleotides not matched to a gene: 9. In nucleotides, the CDR3 is TGTGCCAGCAGTTACAGTCCCCCTAGCGGGATTTACAATGAGCAGTTCTTC. Its translation is CASSYSPPSGIYNEQFF.

The table lists this clonotype with a few counts. The chain combines TRBV19 with TRBJ1-1; D uncertain. This CDR3 is 13 amino acids long. V shed 1 base and J shed 4 bases, with 7 bases lying between them. In germline, CDR1 is LNHDA, CDR2 SQIVND (reference sequence). The CDR3 is CASSIGVTTEAFF. The DNA for the CDR3 is TGTGCCAGTAGTATAGGGGTCACCACTGAAGCTTTCTTT.

A note on this clonotype: A much bigger clone sits one base away, suggesting this may be a read error. The V and J genes are TRBV7-2 and TRBJ2-5, with D perhaps being TRBD1 or TRBD2 (5 bases each). Germline lookup yields CDR1 SGHTA and CDR2 FQGNSA. This CDR3 spans 16 amino acids. Trimming removed 5 bases from V and 5 bases from J, with 21 bases in between. CDR3 region: CASSRSSRGFHETQYF. In nucleotides, the CDR3 is TGTGCCAGCAGCCGGTCGTCGAGGGGTTTCCATGAGACCCAGTACTTC.

This clonotype was picked up many times. V and J are TRBV12-3 or TRBV12-4 and TRBJ1-1; 7 bases are shared with TRBD1. The CDR3 has 14 residues. V lost 8 bases, J lost 7 bases, and 13 bases stayed unmatched. The CDR3 loop reads CASRTPKGAGEAFF. CDR3 nucleotides: TGTGCCAGCCGTACCCCGAAGGGGGCTGGTGAAGCTTTCTTT.

This clonotype was detected many times. This sequence joins TRBV18 and TRBJ2-7; D may match TRBD1 or TRBD2 (5 bases each). Looked up from germline, CDR1 is KGHSH and CDR2 is LQKENI. This CDR3 region has 14 residues. V dropped 3 bases and J dropped 1 base, with 10 bases sitting between them. CDR3 in amino acids: CASSPGDSSYEQYF. CDR3 DNA sequence: TGTGCCAGCTCACCGGGAGACAGTTCCTACGAGCAGTACTTC. The full variable domain, in which reference TRBV18 and TRBJ2-7 provide the parts outside the CDR3, is NAGVMQNPRHLVRRRGQEARLRCSPMKGHSHVYWYRQLPEEGLKFMVYLQKENIIDESGMPKERFSAEFPKEGPSILRIQQVVRGDSAAYFCASSPGDSSYEQYFGPGTRLTVT.

This clonotype was found many times. The J gene is TRBJ1-1, the V gene TRBV2; no reliable D call. With 9 bases removed from V and 0 bases from J, the gap between germline ends came to 14 bases. CDR1 SNHLY and CDR2 FYNNEI come from the germline V gene. This CDR3 has 14 amino acids. CDR3 sequence: CASCGQVMNTEAFF. The CDR3 region has the DNA TGTGCCAGTTGTGGGCAGGTGATGAACACTGAAGCTTTCTTT.